These 28 T cell receptor beta chains came from one sample sequenced in a study of patients and donors after allogeneic stem cell transplantation. TCRdb re-derived calls from the RT-PCR reads in MiXCR, one entry per CDR3 protein. Of some 30,000 distinct CDR3 sequences in the sample, roughly a third are singletons; the top ten hold around 76%. The sequenced sample was blood, either unsorted or a sorted T cell fraction (not recorded which). The receptors shown here come from a human donor who was either an allogeneic HSCT recipient or a stem cell or donor lymphocyte infusion donor (not recorded which). It is not recorded whose cells these are; they may come from a transplant donor.

This chain connects TRBV12-3 or TRBV12-4 to TRBJ1-2; no clear D gene. The CDR3 has 13 amino acids. Between the trimmed V and J ends, which lost 0 bases and 8 bases, there was a span of 10 bases. CDR3 sequence reads: CASSLAGSVGYTF. DNA of the CDR3: TGTGCCAGCAGTTTAGCAGGATCAGTCGGCTACACCTTC.

This clonotype appeared a few times. The gene calls are TRBV7-9 and TRBJ2-1; the match to TRBD2 covers 7 bases. V trimming: 2 bases; J trimming: 9 bases; junction bases outside the gene matches: 7. There are 14 residues in the CDR3. Looked up from germline, CDR1 is SEHNR and CDR2 is FQNEAQ (reference sequence). The CDR3 here is CASSLPPWGGEQFF. CDR3 bases: TGTGCCAGCAGCTTACCACCCTGGGGGGGTGAGCAGTTCTTC.

The V gene is TRBV4-3, the J gene TRBJ1-2, with D possibly TRBD1 on 6 matching bases. This CDR3 is built from 18 residues. Germline assignment: CDR1 LGHNA and CDR2 YSLEER. Trimming stripped 0 bases from V and 8 bases from J, with 25 bases between. This CDR3 reads CASSQDLGTGSSMMGYTF. The CDR3 region has the DNA TGCGCCAGCAGCCAAGATTTGGGCACAGGGTCTTCAATGATGGGCTACACCTTC.

This rearrangement joins TRBV4-2 to TRBJ1-1; 10 bases line up with TRBD1. The CDR3 spans 16 residues. CDR1 is LGHNA and CDR2 is YNFKEQ in the germline V gene. Trimming removed 3 bases from V and 0 bases from J; junction bases left unmatched: 4. CDR3 residues: CASSQDGTGVNTEAFF. The CDR3 bases are TGTGCCAGCAGCCAGGATGGGACAGGGGTGAACACTGAAGCTTTCTTT.

This clonotype was counted between two and nine times. The genes are TRBV12-3 or TRBV12-4 and TRBJ2-3; a weak D match, TRBD1 (6 bases). The CDR3 contains 14 residues. The V end lost 6 bases, the J end lost 4 bases, and 14 bases lay between the germline ends. DNA of the CDR3: TGTGCCAGCAGCCTTGGGGGCAGCCCAGATACGCAGTATTTT. Translation: CASSLGGSPDTQYF.

The rearrangement joins TRBV7-2 to TRBJ2-3; 9 positions match TRBD2. V dropped 1 base and J dropped 2; count of bases not matched to a gene: 7. The CDR3 runs to 17 residues. Germline assignment: CDR1 SGHTA and CDR2 FQGNSA. CDR3 sequence reads: CASSLGVLAGITDTQYF. Here the CDR3 DNA reads TGTGCCAGCAGCTTAGGGGTGCTAGCGGGGATCACAGATACGCAGTATTTT.

The sample holds a few counts of this clonotype. This sequence joins TRBV27 and TRBJ2-1; D unresolved. This CDR3 contains 13 residues. CDR1 is MNHEY, CDR2 SMNVEV, per germline (reference sequence). V was cut by 10 bases and J by 0 bases, with 10 bases left in between. CDR3 sequence (DNA): TGTGCCACAACGGAAAGCTCCTACAATGAGCAGTTCTTC. Translating gives CATTESSYNEQFF.

The chain recombines TRBV5-1 with TRBJ2-3, with 8 bases matching TRBD1. The CDR3 sequence is 16 residues long. Germline-derived CDR1 and CDR2 are SGHRS and YFSETQ. J gave up 1 base and V 0 bases, and 4 bases lay outside the gene matches. The CDR3 loop reads CASSLGVDRGTDTQYF. The CDR3 region has the DNA TGCGCCAGCAGCTTGGGTGTGGACAGGGGCACAGATACGCAGTATTTT. The complete variable domain, with remaining parts taken from reference TRBV5-1 and TRBJ2-3, reads KAGVTQTPRYLIKTRGQQVTLSCSPISGHRSVSWYQQTPGQGLQFLFEYFSETQRNKGNFPGRFSGRQFSNSRSEMNVSTLELGDSALYLCASSLGVDRGTDTQYFGPGTRLTVL.

V is TRBV10-3 and J is TRBJ2-3; D could derive from TRBD1 or TRBD2 (5 bases each). Trimming shortened V by 6 bases and J by 2 bases, and 15 bases separated the two germline ends. This CDR3 has 15 amino acids. Germline values: CDR1 ENHRY, CDR2 SYGVKD. CDR3: CAISGDPPFTDTQYF. CDR3 DNA: TGTGCCATCAGCGGGGACCCGCCTTTCACAGATACGCAGTATTTT.

The chain is built from TRBV2 and TRBJ2-7; D is uncertain. Deletions cut 3 bases from V and 6 bases from J, with 6 bases between. Germline V gives CDR1 SNHLY, CDR2 FYNNEI. The CDR3 runs to 11 residues. The CDR3 spells CASSEWGEQYF. The CDR3 DNA follows: TGTGCCAGCAGTGAGTGGGGCGAGCAGTACTTC.

The rearrangement joins TRBV5-1 to TRBJ2-1; 10 bases fit TRBD2. The germline CDR1 and CDR2 sequences are SGHRS and YFSETQ. The CDR3 has 16 residues. V was clipped by 0 bases and J by 9 bases; unmatched bases: 9. CDR3 region: CASSLARSGGASEQFF. CDR3 nucleotide sequence: TGCGCCAGCAGCTTGGCCAGAAGCGGGGGGGCCAGTGAGCAGTTCTTC. Variable domain in full (rest from reference TRBV5-1 and TRBJ2-1): KAGVTQTPRYLIKTRGQQVTLSCSPISGHRSVSWYQQTPGQGLQFLFEYFSETQRNKGNFPGRFSGRQFSNSRSEMNVSTLELGDSALYLCASSLARSGGASEQFFGPGTRLTVL.

This clonotype was seen a handful of times. The J gene is TRBJ1-1, the V gene TRBV12-3 or TRBV12-4, with TRBD1 identical over 8 bases. The junction had 16 bases not matched to a gene; V was cut back by 6 bases and J by 1 base. CDR3 length: 18 residues. The DNA of the CDR3 is TGTGCCAGCAGCCCCGGAAAGGCAGGGGGCAGGTCGAACACTGAAGCTTTCTTT. It is translated as CASSPGKAGGRSNTEAFF.

This clonotype is a singleton in its sample. J is TRBJ2-7 and V is TRBV10-3, with 9 bases fitting TRBD1. This CDR3 is 15 amino acids long. Germline V gene data show CDR1 as ENHRY and CDR2 as SYGVKD. V lost 2 bases to trimming and J lost 0 bases; unmatched junction nucleotides: 2. The CDR3 coding sequence is TGTGCCATCAGTGAGGACAGGGGGTTCTCCTACGAGCAGTACTTC. Residues: CAISEDRGFSYEQYF.

V usage is TRBV7-9 and J usage is TRBJ2-1; D is uncertain. Germline V gene lookup returns CDR1 SEHNR and CDR2 FQNEAQ (reference sequence). V was trimmed by 5 bases and J by 6 bases, leaving 8 bases between them. The CDR3 has 12 residues. In DNA, the CDR3 is TGTGCCAGCAGCCACTCCCGCAATGAGCAGTTCTTC. Protein product: CASSHSRNEQFF.

The rearrangement uses TRBV14 and TRBJ1-4; D unclear. Germline V gene data show CDR1 as SGHDN and CDR2 as FVKESK. The V end was cut by 5 bases, the J end by 5 bases, with 9 bases between. The CDR3 consists of 13 residues. In DNA form, the CDR3 reads TGTGCCAGCAGCGTCCAGAAAAATGAAAAACTGTTTTTT. It encodes CASSVQKNEKLFF.

V is TRBV7-9 and J is TRBJ2-5; 9 bases are shared with TRBD1. The V gene end was trimmed by 5 bases and the J gene end by 5 bases; junction bases not matched to a gene: 12. This CDR3 has 16 amino acids. CDR1 SEHNR and CDR2 FQNEAQ come from the germline V gene (reference sequence). The CDR3 nucleotides are TGTGCCAGCAGCCCTCCGGGACAGGGTATACGTGAGACCCAGTACTTC. Translating it yields CASSPPGQGIRETQYF.

This chain uses TRBV7-3 with TRBJ2-7, with a tentative D call TRBD2 (6 bases). From germline, CDR1 is SGHTA and CDR2 FQGTGA. The CDR3 runs to 15 residues. V gave up 0 bases and J gave up 2 bases, with 11 bases separating them. The CDR3 DNA follows: TGTGCCAGCAGCTTAACGGCGGGACCAACCTACGAGCAGTACTTC. The encoded protein is CASSLTAGPTYEQYF.

The chain joins TRBV5-1 to TRBJ1-2; no clear D gene. V was shortened by 0 bases and J by 1 base, with 7 bases between the two germline ends. CDR1 and CDR2 from the germline V gene are SGHRS and YFSETQ. The CDR3 is 14 amino acids. The CDR3 region is CASSLVPGNYGYTF. DNA for the CDR3: TGCGCCAGCAGCTTGGTGCCGGGTAACTATGGCTACACCTTC. Together with reference TRBV5-1 and TRBJ1-2, the CDR3 gives the full variable domain: KAGVTQTPRYLIKTRGQQVTLSCSPISGHRSVSWYQQTPGQGLQFLFEYFSETQRNKGNFPGRFSGRQFSNSRSEMNVSTLELGDSALYLCASSLVPGNYGYTFGSGTRLTVV.

This clonotype was counted many times. The chain links TRBV7-9 to TRBJ2-1; 10 bases line up with TRBD2. V was clipped by 0 bases and J by 4 bases; unmatched bases: 3. CDR1 is SEHNR and CDR2 is FQNEAQ in the germline V gene (reference sequence). CDR3 size: 16 residues. For the CDR3, the DNA is TGTGCCAGCAGCTTAGCACTAGCGGGGTTATACAATGAGCAGTTCTTC. It specifies CASSLALAGLYNEQFF.

This clonotype occurred many times. CDR3 sequence (DNA): TGTGCCAGCAGTCTATCTTATGGGAACAATGAAAAACTGTTTTTT. It is translated as CASSLSYGNNEKLFF. The chain employs TRBV28 and TRBJ1-4; D gene uncertain. Germline assignment: CDR1 MDHEN and CDR2 SYDVKM. CDR3 size: 15 residues. Deletions cut 5 bases from V and 5 bases from J, with 15 bases between.

This clonotype has at least ten counts. The V call is TRBV3-1, the J call TRBJ1-5; D is ambiguous. Germline V gene sequence: CDR1 LGHDT, CDR2 YNNKEL (reference sequence). The CDR3 is 14 amino acids. V was clipped by 3 bases and J by 1 base, with 7 bases between them. CDR3 DNA sequence: TGTGCCAGCAGCCAGGGTTGGAGCAATCAGCCCCAGCATTTT. Its translation: CASSQGWSNQPQHF.

This clonotype was found a few times. The chain is built from TRBV12-3 or TRBV12-4 and TRBJ1-2; TRBD1 is a possible D gene (6 bases). Trimming pared 5 bases from V and 7 bases from J, leaving 14 bases between. The CDR3 contains 13 residues. DNA for the CDR3: TGTGCCAGCAGTCAGCGACAGGTATCTGGCTACACCTTC. This codes for CASSQRQVSGYTF.

V usage is TRBV3-1 and J usage is TRBJ2-7; D remains unclear. The CDR3 length is 14 residues. V was shortened by 0 bases and J by 1 base, with 7 bases between the two germline ends. The V gene's germline CDR1 is LGHDT and CDR2 YNNKEL (reference sequence). CDR3 in amino acids: CASSQDLVSYEQYF. The CDR3 nucleotides read TGTGCCAGCAGCCAAGACCTCGTGTCCTACGAGCAGTACTTC.

In its sample, this clonotype was seen a few times. The chain combines TRBV29-1 with TRBJ1-2; TRBD1 agrees at 9 bases. J was trimmed by 4 bases and V by 5 bases; bases with no gene match: 5. This CDR3 comprises 13 residues. Germline V gene lookup returns CDR1 SQVTM and CDR2 ANQGSEA. This chain's CDR3 is CSVITGGAYGYTF. CDR3 bases: TGCAGCGTTATTACAGGGGGCGCCTATGGCTACACCTTC.

This chain connects TRBV6-4 to TRBJ2-1, with a tentative D call TRBD1 (6 bases). The CDR3 covers 12 residues. V was cut by 6 bases and J by 8 bases, with 11 bases left in between. The germline CDR1 and CDR2 sequences are MRHNA and SNTAGT. CDR3 sequence reads: CASSPTGYEQFF. CDR3 nucleotide sequence: TGTGCCAGCAGCCCGACAGGCTATGAGCAGTTCTTC.

This chain connects TRBV6-4 to TRBJ1-2; 7 bases align to TRBD1. Looked up from germline, CDR1 is MRHNA and CDR2 is SNTAGT. The ends lost 0 bases at V and 8 bases at J; junction bases unmatched: 6. This CDR3 has 14 residues. CDR3 loop: CASSDSGDSPGYTF. For the CDR3, the DNA is TGTGCCAGCAGTGACTCGGGGGACAGTCCCGGCTACACCTTC.

This clonotype appeared a few times. This chain connects TRBV7-2 to TRBJ1-2, with D perhaps TRBD1 (5 bases). Germline CDR1 reads SGHTA; CDR2 reads FQGNSA. This CDR3 is 14 amino acids long. Trimming cost V 5 bases and J 8 bases, with 18 bases left between them. The CDR3 DNA follows: TGTGCCAGCAGCCCCAGCGGGGCAGCTTGGGGCTACACCTTC. Its protein is CASSPSGAAWGYTF. Using reference TRBV7-2 and TRBJ1-2 for the parts outside the CDR3, the full variable domain is GAGVSQSPSNKVTEKGKDVELRCDPISGHTALYWYRQSLGQGLEFLIYFQGNSAPDKSGLPSDRFSAERTGGSVSTLTIQRTQQEDSAVYLCASSPSGAAWGYTFGSGTRLTVV.

The chain uses TRBV20-1 and TRBJ2-1, with 8 bases lining up with TRBD2. The J segment lost 3 bases and the V segment lost 3 bases, leaving 7 bases of the junction unmatched. The CDR3 contains 15 residues. Germline CDR1 DFQATT, CDR2 SNEGSKA (reference sequence). CDR3 in amino acids: CSASLGRAYYNEQFF. For the CDR3, the DNA is TGCAGTGCTAGCCTCGGGAGGGCCTACTACAATGAGCAGTTCTTC.